What follows is one TCR beta chain and its context. Antigen specificity is unknown. The data are from a study of cytomegalovirus exposure and HLA in healthy donors. Findings and limits, study-wide: Cytomegalovirus-associated TCR beta chains were listed, numbering some 180.

Primers included in the PCR were 60 Vbeta and 13 Jbeta primers. Here immunoSEQ multiplex PCR was the method, and the copy in TCRdb shows in-frame clones only, minus some. The table gives 50,000 to 70,000 clones; the top ten clones make up roughly 9.6% of it. The CDR3 runs 15 residues. Germline V gene sequence: CDR1 MNHEY, CDR2 SVGAGI. Losses at the gene ends were 6 bases for V and 3 bases for J; bases not matched to a gene: 9. Source material: PBMCs. The TCR sequence derives from a man aged 50-59 years in good health and CMV-seropositive. V gene TRBV6-5 combines with J gene TRBJ2-7, with 9 bases identical to TRBD2. The CDR3 DNA reads TGTGCCAGCAGGCTGGACTTAGCGGGAGACTACGAGCAGTACTTC. Its translation: CASRLDLAGDYEQYF.